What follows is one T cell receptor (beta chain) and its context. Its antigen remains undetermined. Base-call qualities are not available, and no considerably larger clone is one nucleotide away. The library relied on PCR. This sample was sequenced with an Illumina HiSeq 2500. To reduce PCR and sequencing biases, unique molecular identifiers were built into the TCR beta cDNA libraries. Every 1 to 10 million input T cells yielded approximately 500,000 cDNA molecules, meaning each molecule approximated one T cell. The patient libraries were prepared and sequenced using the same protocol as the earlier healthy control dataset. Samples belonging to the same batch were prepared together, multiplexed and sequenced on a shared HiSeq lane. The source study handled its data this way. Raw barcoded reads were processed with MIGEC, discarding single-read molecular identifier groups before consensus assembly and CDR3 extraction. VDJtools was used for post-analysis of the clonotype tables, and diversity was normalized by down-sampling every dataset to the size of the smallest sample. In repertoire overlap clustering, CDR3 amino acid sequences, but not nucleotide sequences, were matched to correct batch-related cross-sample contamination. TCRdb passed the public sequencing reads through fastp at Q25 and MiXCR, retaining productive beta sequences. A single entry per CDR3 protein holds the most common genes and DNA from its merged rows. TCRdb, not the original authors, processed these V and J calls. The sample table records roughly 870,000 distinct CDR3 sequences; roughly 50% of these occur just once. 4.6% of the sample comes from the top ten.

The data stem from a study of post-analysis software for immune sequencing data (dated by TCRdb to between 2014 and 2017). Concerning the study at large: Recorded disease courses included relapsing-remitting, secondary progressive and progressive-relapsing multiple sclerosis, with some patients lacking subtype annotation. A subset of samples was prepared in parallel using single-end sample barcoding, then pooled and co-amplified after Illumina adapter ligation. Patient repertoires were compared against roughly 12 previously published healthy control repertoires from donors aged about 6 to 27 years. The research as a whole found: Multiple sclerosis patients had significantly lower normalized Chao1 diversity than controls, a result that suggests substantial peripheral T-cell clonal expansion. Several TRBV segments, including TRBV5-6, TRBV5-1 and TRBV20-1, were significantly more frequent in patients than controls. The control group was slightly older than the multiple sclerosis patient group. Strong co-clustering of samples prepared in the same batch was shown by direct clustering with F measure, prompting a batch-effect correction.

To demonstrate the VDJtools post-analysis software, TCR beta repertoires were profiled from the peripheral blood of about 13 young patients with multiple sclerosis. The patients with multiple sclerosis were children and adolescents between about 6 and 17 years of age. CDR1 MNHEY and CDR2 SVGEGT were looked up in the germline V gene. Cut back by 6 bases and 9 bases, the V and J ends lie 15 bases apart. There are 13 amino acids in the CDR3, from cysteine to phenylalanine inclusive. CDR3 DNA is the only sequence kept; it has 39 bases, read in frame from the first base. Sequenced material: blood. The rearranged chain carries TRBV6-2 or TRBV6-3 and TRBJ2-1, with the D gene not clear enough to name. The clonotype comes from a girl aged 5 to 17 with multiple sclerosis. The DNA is TGTGCCAGCAGACGAGGATGGGCAGGTGAGCAGTTCTTC. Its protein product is CASRRGWAGEQFF.